This entry describes one T cell receptor beta chain. V lost 6 bases to trimming and J lost 8 bases; unmatched junction nucleotides: 10. The CDR3 sequence is 15 residues long. The germline V gene encodes CDR1 MDHEN and CDR2 SYDVKM. The protocol was immunoSEQ multiplex PCR, while the TCRdb copy is restricted to in-frame clones and leaves out a portion. The sample consists of about 45,000 clones, roughly four fifths of them appearing once. The sample comes from a study of PD-L1 blockade in urothelial cancer. At the level of the study: Males with bladder-origin urothelial cancer made up twenty-five of 29 patients. Blood was subjected to analysis at 3 weeks (second dose) and 6 weeks following treatment start. Blood samples had a median of 141,255 T cells.

The time point denotes: peripheral blood 6 weeks after treatment start. Individual patients had between 1 and 8 samples, taken pretreatment and on-treatment. The V and J genes are TRBV28 and TRBJ2-1; 10 bases agree with TRBD2. Sequencing used PBMCs, obtained around atezolizumab (anti-PD-L1) treatment. This TCR was recovered from a man aged 55 to 70 with urothelial cancer. CDR3 sequence reads: CASREQRGGSHEQFF. The CDR3 bases are TGTGCCAGCAGGGAACAGCGGGGGGGCTCCCATGAGCAGTTCTTC.